This T cell receptor beta chain was identified in a study of CD8 T cells in ankylosing spondylitis. Study-wide findings and caveats: One TCR beta motif, made up of seven to nine highly homologous variants, appeared characteristic of ankylosing spondylitis blood. Disease-linked clones were reportedly significantly enriched in matched ankylosing spondylitis synovial fluid.

Details on this clonotype: Its antigen is unknown.

TCRdb itself ran the 5' RACE reads through MiXCR, one entry per CDR3 protein. This sample has fewer than 500,000 distinct CDR3 sequences, with roughly 26% found just once. The CDR3 length is 16 residues. Germline V gene data show CDR1 as ENHRY and CDR2 as SYGVKD. V shed 10 bases, J shed 1 base, and the junction held 11 bases outside the gene matches. The chain has TRBV10-3 and TRBJ2-1; 9 bases are a match to TRBD2. The sequenced material came from blood, either unsorted or a sorted T cell fraction (not recorded which). The TCR was taken from a male donor with ankylosing spondylitis. The CDR3 DNA is TGTGCCACCCAATCCTCCAGCGGGAGGTCCTACAATGAGCAGTTCTTC. Translating gives CATQSSSGRSYNEQFF.